The T cell receptor beta chain under discussion was sequenced for a study of CD8+ T cells in alopecia areata. Study-wide context: In an open-label trial, patients got 5 to 10 mg tofacitinib twice daily. Treatment ran 6 to 18 months, with 6 months of follow-up afterward.

Individuals with alopecia areata gave both lesional scalp punch biopsies and peripheral blood for collection. cDNA serving as the sequencing template came from extracted, reverse transcribed RNA. Some clones are missing from TCRdb's copy, which holds only in-frame ones; the method was immunoSEQ multiplex PCR. The sample records some 170,000 clones, less than 75% being singletons. With 0 bases removed from V and 2 bases from J, the gap between germline ends came to 16 bases. This CDR3 has 18 residues. CDR1 and CDR2 from the germline V gene are MNHEY and SMNVEV (reference sequence). This TCR came from a human donor with alopecia areata. The chain employs TRBV27 and TRBJ2-2, with D unclear. The specimen was CD8+ T cells sorted from blood, collected at week 0. The CDR3 here is CASSLSSLMAYNTGELFF. The CDR3, as DNA: TGTGCCAGCAGTTTATCGTCATTGATGGCCTATAACACCGGGGAGCTGTTTTTT.